Below are 9 T cell receptor beta chains sequenced from a single sample in a study of response to subunit inactivated influenza vaccine. MiXCR, run by TCRdb on the RT-PCR reads, gives a single entry per CDR3 protein. The sample lists roughly 620,000 distinct CDR3 sequences; about 11% were seen once. The same data also went into a second study, on T cells expressing NK-cell markers. As that report states: For TCR beta, cDNA was produced by 5'RACE template switching with UMIs.

Specimen: PBMCs from blood, collected on the day of vaccination. The receptors here all came from a man between 45 and 60 years old who received an inactivated influenza vaccine.

This clonotype was observed a handful of times. This chain connects TRBV11-2 to TRBJ2-1; 7 nucleotides line up with TRBD1. V lost 5 bases to trimming and J lost 1 base; unmatched junction nucleotides: 5. Germline CDR1 is SGHAT and CDR2 is FQNNGV. The CDR3 is made up of 15 amino acids. The CDR3 coding sequence is TGTGCCAGCAGCGCCAGACAGGGATCCTACAATGAGCAGTTCTTC. This sequence encodes CASSARQGSYNEQFF.

The rearrangement links TRBV4-3 to TRBJ1-5; D uncertain. V was trimmed by 1 base and J by 7 bases, leaving 8 bases between them. Per germline, CDR1 LGHNA and CDR2 YSLEER. The CDR3 has 13 amino acids. The CDR3 DNA follows: TGCGCCAGCAGCCAAGGTGGAAGGCAGCCCCAGCATTTT. Its translation is CASSQGGRQPQHF.

Here the CDR3 reads CASKDIRSSYEQYF. The CDR3 DNA is TGTGCCAGCAAGGACATTAGGAGCTCCTACGAGCAGTACTTC. The chain is built from TRBV6-1 and TRBJ2-7; possibly TRBD1 for D (5 bases). CDR1 MNHNS and CDR2 SASEGT come from the germline V gene. V was trimmed by 7 bases and J by 0 bases, leaving 13 bases between them. The CDR3 is 14 amino acids.

This chain joins TRBV20-1 and TRBJ1-5; 7 positions agree with TRBD1. The CDR3 covers 14 residues. V trimming: 6 bases; J trimming: 3 bases; junction bases outside the gene matches: 8. The germline gives CDR1 DFQATT, CDR2 SNEGSKA (reference sequence). This CDR3 is CSALDRIFNQPQHF. The DNA for the CDR3 is TGCAGTGCCTTGGACAGGATCTTCAATCAGCCCCAGCATTTT.

The genes are TRBV4-2 and TRBJ2-1; D perhaps matches TRBD1 (5 bases). V was pared by 3 bases and J by 6 bases, with 15 bases between. Germline-derived CDR1 and CDR2 are LGHNA and YNFKEQ. This CDR3 contains 15 residues. Here the CDR3 reads CASSQPRWGSNEQFF. CDR3 coding DNA: TGTGCCAGCAGCCAGCCCCGCTGGGGCAGCAATGAGCAGTTCTTC.

The rearrangement uses TRBV20-1 and TRBJ2-7; D remains ambiguous. V gave up 5 bases and J gave up 3 bases, with 8 bases separating them. Germline V gives CDR1 DFQATT, CDR2 SNEGSKA (reference sequence). This CDR3 region has 11 residues. CDR3 DNA sequence: TGCAGTGCTCAAAGCATCTACGAGCAGTACTTC. This sequence encodes CSAQSIYEQYF.

This clonotype was counted only a few times. V is TRBV5-6 and J is TRBJ1-2; D uncertain. The V end lost 3 bases, the J end lost 14 bases, and 17 bases lay between the germline ends. Germline V gene sequence: CDR1 SGHDT, CDR2 YYEEEE. The CDR3 contains 12 residues. DNA of the CDR3: TGTGCCAGCAGCTCCGGAGGTGGCGCCACAACCTTC. Protein: CASSSGGGATTF.

This clonotype was seen only a few times. The V gene is TRBV10-3, the J gene TRBJ2-1, with D possibly TRBD2 on 6 matching bases. The V end lost 7 bases, the J end lost 9 bases, and 19 bases lay between the germline ends. Per germline, CDR1 ENHRY and CDR2 SYGVKD. CDR3 length equals 14 residues. The CDR3 reads CAIKQEGAPGEQFF. CDR3 DNA: TGTGCCATCAAACAGGAGGGCGCCCCCGGTGAGCAGTTCTTC.

This clonotype was counted between two and nine times. CDR3 in amino acids: CASSKGLRGSYEQYF. The CDR3 DNA reads as TGTGCCAGCAGCAAGGGGCTAAGAGGCTCCTACGAGCAGTACTTC. The J gene is TRBJ2-7, the V gene TRBV21-1. TRBV21-1 is reported as a pseudogene. This CDR3 region has 15 residues.